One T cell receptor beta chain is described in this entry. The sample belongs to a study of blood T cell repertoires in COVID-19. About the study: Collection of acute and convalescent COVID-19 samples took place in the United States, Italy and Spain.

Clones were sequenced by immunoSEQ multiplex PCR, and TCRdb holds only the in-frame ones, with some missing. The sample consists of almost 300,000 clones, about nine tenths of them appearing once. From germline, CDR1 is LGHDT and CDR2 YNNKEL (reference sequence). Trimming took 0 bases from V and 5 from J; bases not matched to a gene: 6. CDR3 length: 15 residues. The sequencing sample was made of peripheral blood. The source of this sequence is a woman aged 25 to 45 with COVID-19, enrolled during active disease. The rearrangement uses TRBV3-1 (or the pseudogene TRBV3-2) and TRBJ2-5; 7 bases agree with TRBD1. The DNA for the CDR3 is TGTGCCAGCAGCCAAGAGGGGACAGCAGGGGAGACCCAGTACTTC. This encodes CASSQEGTAGETQYF.